This T cell receptor beta chain comes out of a study of early T cells in non-severe SARS-CoV-2 infection. For the study at large: Bulk RNA isolated from unsorted whole blood underwent sequencing; chains were not paired. Study-wide findings and caveats: Missing private and CD4 specificities, VDJdb matching favored anti-spike CD8 responses.

The CDR3 contains 11 residues. CDR1 and CDR2 from the germline V gene are SNHLY and FYNNEI. The V end was cut by 8 bases, the J end by 0 bases, with 2 bases between. This clonotype has only a few counts. Its antigen is not identified. Each cDNA molecule carried a unique molecular identifier. Each CDR3 protein is one row after TCRdb ran MiXCR on the 5' RACE reads. The table has 53,000 or so distinct CDR3 sequences, about 12% seen once. The material sequenced was whole blood, taken at baseline. This rearrangement joins TRBV2 to TRBJ2-1; D gene ambiguous. The TCR was taken from an adult who was a healthcare worker with PCR-confirmed SARS-CoV-2 infection or an uninfected control (not recorded which). The CDR3 DNA reads TGTGCCAGCGGCTCCTACAATGAGCAGTTCTTC. Translated, it gives CASGSYNEQFF.